Given below is one TCR beta chain in context. Between the trimmed V and J ends, which lost 2 bases and 4 bases, there was a span of 22 bases. Germline V gives CDR1 SGHKS, CDR2 YYEKEE (reference sequence). The CDR3 has 18 amino acids. The table came from immunoSEQ multiplex PCR; TCRdb's copy has only in-frame clones and leaves some out. This sample has 55,000 to 70,000 clones, with roughly 95% found just once. Sample: PBMCs. The chain has TRBV5-5 and TRBJ2-1, with a possible D match to TRBD1 (6 bases). This clonotype originated in a man aged 40-55 years with rheumatoid arthritis. The CDR3 nucleotides are TGTGCCAGCAGCTTTGCCCCCCTAGACAGGTTGGTTTACAATGAGCAGTTCTTC. It specifies CASSFAPLDRLVYNEQFF.